What follows describes a single TCR beta chain. Generated by immunoSEQ multiplex PCR, the TCRdb table keeps only in-frame clones and is missing some. The sample yields hundreds of thousands of clones, 85% to 90% seen once. This sample was taken from a study of blood T cell repertoires in COVID-19. The germline gives CDR1 LNHDA, CDR2 SQIVND (reference sequence). CDR3 size: 15 residues. V was cut by 9 bases and J by 2 bases, with 20 bases left in between. The sequence was collected from a woman in her thirties or forties who had recovered from COVID-19. What was sequenced was peripheral blood. The chain is built from TRBV19 and TRBJ2-7, with D uncertain. CDR3 coding DNA: TGTGCCAGCGCCGTCTCCGGCGGAACCCCCTACGAGCAGTACTTC. It specifies CASAVSGGTPYEQYF.